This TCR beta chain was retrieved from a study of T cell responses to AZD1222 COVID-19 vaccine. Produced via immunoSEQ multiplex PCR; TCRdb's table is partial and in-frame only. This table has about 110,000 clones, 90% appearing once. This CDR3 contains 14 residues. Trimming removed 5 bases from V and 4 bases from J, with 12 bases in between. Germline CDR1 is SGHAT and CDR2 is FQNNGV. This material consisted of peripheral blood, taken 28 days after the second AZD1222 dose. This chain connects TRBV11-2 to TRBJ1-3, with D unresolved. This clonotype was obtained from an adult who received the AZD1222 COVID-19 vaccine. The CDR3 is CASSPSVGGNTIYF. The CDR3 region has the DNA TGTGCCAGCAGCCCATCGGTAGGAGGAAACACCATATATTTT.